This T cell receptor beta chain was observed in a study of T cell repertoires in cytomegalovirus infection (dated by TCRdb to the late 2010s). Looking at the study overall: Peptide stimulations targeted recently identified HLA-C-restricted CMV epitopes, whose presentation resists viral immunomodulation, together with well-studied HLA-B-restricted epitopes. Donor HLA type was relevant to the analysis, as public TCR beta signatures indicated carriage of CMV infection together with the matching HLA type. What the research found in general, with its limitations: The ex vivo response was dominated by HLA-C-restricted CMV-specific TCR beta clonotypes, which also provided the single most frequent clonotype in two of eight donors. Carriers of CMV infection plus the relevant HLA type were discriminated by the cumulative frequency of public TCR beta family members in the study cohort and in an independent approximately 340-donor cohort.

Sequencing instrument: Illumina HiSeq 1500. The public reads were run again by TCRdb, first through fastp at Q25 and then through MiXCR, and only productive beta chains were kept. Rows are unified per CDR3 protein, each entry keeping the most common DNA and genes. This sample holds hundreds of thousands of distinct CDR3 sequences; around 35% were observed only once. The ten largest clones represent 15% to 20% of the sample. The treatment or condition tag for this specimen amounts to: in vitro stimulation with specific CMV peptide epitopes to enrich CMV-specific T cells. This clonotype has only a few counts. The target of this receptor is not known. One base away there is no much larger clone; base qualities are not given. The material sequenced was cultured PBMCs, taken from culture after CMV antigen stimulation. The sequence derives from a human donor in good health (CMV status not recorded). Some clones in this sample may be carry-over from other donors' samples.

The DNA sequence is TGTGCCAGCAGCCAAGGCAGGGAAGAGACCCAGTACTTC. Its translation reads: CASSQGREETQYF. The sequence is built from TRBV7-2 and TRBJ2-5; TRBD1 is perhaps the D gene, given 5 matching bases. The CDR3, from cysteine to phenylalanine, totals 13 residues. Solely the CDR3 DNA is kept, with 39 bases framed from the first base. Via the germline V gene, CDR1 is SGHTA and CDR2 FQGNSA. V and J lose 5 bases and 3 bases, and a span of 10 bases separates them.